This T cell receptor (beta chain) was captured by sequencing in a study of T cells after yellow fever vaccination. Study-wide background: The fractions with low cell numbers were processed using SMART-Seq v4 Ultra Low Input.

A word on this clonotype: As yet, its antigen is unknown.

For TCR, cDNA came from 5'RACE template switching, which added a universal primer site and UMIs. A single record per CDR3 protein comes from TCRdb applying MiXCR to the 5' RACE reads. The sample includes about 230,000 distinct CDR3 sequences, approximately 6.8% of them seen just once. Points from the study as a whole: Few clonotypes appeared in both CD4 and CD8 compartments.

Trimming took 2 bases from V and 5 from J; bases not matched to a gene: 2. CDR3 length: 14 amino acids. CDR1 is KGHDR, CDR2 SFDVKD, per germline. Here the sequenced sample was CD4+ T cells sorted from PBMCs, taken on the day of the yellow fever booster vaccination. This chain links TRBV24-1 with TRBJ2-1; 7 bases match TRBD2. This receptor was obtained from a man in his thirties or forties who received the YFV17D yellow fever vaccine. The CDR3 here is CATSDWGGNNEQFF. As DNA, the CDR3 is TGTGCCACCAGTGATTGGGGGGGTAACAATGAGCAGTTCTTC.